This T cell receptor (beta chain) was profiled in a study of post-analysis software for immune sequencing data. The TCR beta cDNA libraries carried unique molecular identifiers. MiXCR, run by TCRdb on the PCR reads, gives a single entry per CDR3 protein. The sample lists about 380,000 distinct CDR3 sequences; approximately 38% were seen once. Points on this clonotype: What it recognizes is unknown.

Study-wide points: In patients, TRBV5-6, TRBV5-1 and TRBV20-1 belonged to roughly 5 TRBV segments found more frequently than in controls.

Deletions cut 4 bases from V and 11 bases from J, with 18 bases between. This CDR3 region has 15 residues. Germline CDR1 and CDR2: MDHEN and SYDVKM. Sequences were obtained from blood. The chain joins TRBV28 to TRBJ1-6; D may be TRBD1 (5 bases). This sequence originates from a girl under 18 with multiple sclerosis. The CDR3 is CASSYTGRTFPPLHF. DNA for the CDR3: TGTGCCAGCAGTTACACGGGACGGACCTTTCCACCCCTCCACTTT.